These T cell receptor beta chains were read from a single sample in a study of blood T cell repertoires in COVID-19. Sequencing used immunoSEQ multiplex PCR; TCRdb keeps in-frame clones, though not all of them. The sample records some 390,000 clones, 80% to 90% being singletons. The sequencing input was PBMCs or T cells enriched from blood (not recorded which). All receptors derive from a young man who had recovered from COVID-19. Each CDR3 is given with its conserved first and last residue. The D gene is left open where the match is weak.

17 TRBV2 . CASSEDGRAAFYNEQFF
14 TRBV5-1 TRBD1 CASSLGDRAEKLFF
14 TRBV28 TRBD1 CASSLGDRAYEQYF
15 TRBV7-2 . CASSLAVSNTGELFF
15 TRBV3-1/TRBV3-2 TRBD2 CASSQYGGSSYEQYF
18 TRBV5-1 TRBD1 CASSFIPPRDRLQETQYF
16 TRBV7-3 . CASSLAPGLTTDTQYF
12 TRBV7-9 . CASSLLGNTIYF
11 TRBV20-1 TRBD1 CSARQGDTQYF
14 TRBV13 . CASSSSGLGSPLHF
15 TRBV6-5 . CASCPRGGLDQPQHF
15 TRBV5-1 TRBD1 CASSLADRGTYGYTF
16 TRBV7-2 . CASRGAYGQLNSPLHF
15 TRBV6-5 TRBD2 CATQSGLAGTDTQYF
15 TRBV24-1 TRBD1 CATRGPTGETTEAFF
14 TRBV9 . CASSVAAGNYEQYF
15 TRBV9 TRBD2 CASSALAGAPDTQYF
11 TRBV9 . CASSVDNEQFF
14 TRBV19 TRBD1 CASSMGTGGTEAFF
15 TRBV9 . CASSVAGVIGEKLFF
14 TRBV10-3 . CAISDGYSNQPQHF
15 TRBV7-2 TRBD2 CASSLGPAGGETQYF
15 TRBV3-1/TRBV3-2 . CASSQEGGVSSPLHF
16 TRBV9 TRBD2 CASSVKPGGYTGELFF
15 TRBV7-9 . CASSQLYGRDEKLFF
15 TRBV7-9 TRBD1 CASSRPGQGASEQYF
18 TRBV6-4 . CASSAPNVGRENTGELFF
16 TRBV5-1 . CASSLATARSTDTQYF
14 TRBV4-2 TRBD1 CASSQETGGTGYTF
11 TRBV7-2 . CASSFYTEAFF
14 TRBV5-4 TRBD2 CASSFGLAVGELFF
17 TRBV28 . CASSFNSGAKVFTEAFF
17 TRBV14 TRBD1 CASSGDLGTGLYNEQFF
14 TRBV27 TRBD1 CASRVTGSRQPQHF
17 TRBV4-1 . CASSLLLNSGNNYEQYF
17 TRBV5-1 TRBD2 CASSLLAGGLYQETQYF
14 TRBV25-1 TRBD1 CASSDTGTGYGYTF
16 TRBV3-1/TRBV3-2 . CASSLDRTQTYNEQFF